The 17 T cell receptor beta chains below were found in one sample sequenced in a study of blood T cells in healthy people across ages. For the second PCR, which ran for 7 to 11 cycles, a sample-barcoded 5' primer and a J-beta primer mix were used. TCRdb passed the 5' RACE reads through MiXCR, listing each CDR3 protein once. The sample lists fewer than 800,000 distinct CDR3 sequences, just under 25% occurring once. The same specimen was also included in a second study, on T cells of mothers and their children.

Material: blood. The receptor source for this set is a boy aged 10-17 years in good health.

In this sample, this clonotype turned up a few times. J is TRBJ1-6 and V is TRBV20-1; maybe TRBD1 (5 bases). Germline CDR1 DFQATT, CDR2 SNEGSKA (reference sequence). The CDR3 runs 15 residues. The V gene lost 0 bases and the J gene lost 5 bases, with 11 bases spanning the gap. The CDR3 DNA sequence: TGCAGTGCTAGAGATGCAGGGCATGATAATTCACCCCTCCACTTT. Residues: CSARDAGHDNSPLHF.

This clonotype turned up a few times. The CDR3 loop is CASSFIGPRTDTQYF. In nucleotides, the CDR3 is TGTGCCAGCAGCTTCATAGGACCTCGCACAGATACGCAGTATTTT. This chain joins TRBV7-9 and TRBJ2-3; no clear D gene. The germline gives CDR1 SEHNR, CDR2 FQNEAQ (reference sequence). The CDR3 extends over 15 amino acids. The V end lost 3 bases, the J end lost 1 base, and 11 bases lay between the germline ends. Looking up the rest from reference TRBV7-9 and TRBJ2-3 gives the full variable domain: DTGVSQNPRHKITKRGQNVTFRCDPISEHNRLYWYRQTLGQGPEFLTYFQNEAQLEKSRLLSDRFSAERPKGSFSTLEIQRTEQGDSAMYLCASSFIGPRTDTQYFGPGTRLTVL.

This chain uses TRBV6-2 or TRBV6-3 with TRBJ2-5, with D unclear. The DNA end is more similar to TRBJ2-1, so the J call may be wrong. Germline V lookup: CDR1 MNHEY, CDR2 SVGEGT. The CDR3 has 11 residues. The CDR3 loop reads CASQRSNEQFF. The CDR3 DNA reads TGTGCCAGTCAGAGGAGCAATGAGCAGTTCTTC.

This clonotype occurred many times. The chain employs TRBV4-1 and TRBJ2-4, with unresolved D. V lost 4 bases, J lost 0 bases, and 10 bases lay in between. The CDR3 covers 15 residues. CDR1 and CDR2 from the germline V gene are MGHRA and YSYEKL. The CDR3 spells CASSPGSLAKNIQYF. Here the CDR3 DNA reads TGCGCCAGCAGCCCCGGGTCCCTAGCCAAAAACATTCAGTACTTC.

This clonotype was detected a few times. The chain couples TRBV5-1 to TRBJ2-5, with 8 nucleotides matching TRBD2. The CDR3 is 17 amino acids. Germline CDR1 SGHRS, CDR2 YFSETQ. V lost 1 base and J lost 4; bases outside the gene matches: 12. CDR3 region: CASSLRTSGSRGETQYF. CDR3 DNA: TGCGCCAGCAGCTTGCGGACAAGCGGGAGTAGAGGAGAGACCCAGTACTTC.

This clonotype has a handful of counts. The rearrangement uses TRBV13 and TRBJ1-1; D uncertain. The germline V and J ends were trimmed by 0 bases and 3 bases, with 8 bases remaining between them. The CDR3 spans 14 residues. Germline CDR1 and CDR2: PRHDT and FYEKMQ (reference sequence). CDR3 protein: CASSLGGPYTEAFF. The CDR3 nucleotides are TGTGCCAGCAGCTTAGGGGGTCCCTACACTGAAGCTTTCTTT.

The V gene is TRBV6-5, the J gene TRBJ1-3; TRBD1 matches at 10 bases. This CDR3 has 16 residues. Trimming removed 0 bases from V and 2 bases from J; junction bases left unmatched: 1. The germline gives CDR1 MNHEY, CDR2 SVGAGI. CDR3 amino acids: CASSYSGQGTGNTIYF. In DNA, the CDR3 is TGTGCCAGCAGTTACTCGGGACAGGGGACTGGAAACACCATATATTTT.

This clonotype turned up a few times. This chain uses TRBV6-2 or TRBV6-3 with TRBJ2-3; TRBD1 matches 9 bases. The CDR3 spans 13 residues. The V segment lost 10 bases and the J segment 8 bases; nucleotides outside the gene matches: 10. Germline CDR1 MNHEY, CDR2 SVGEGT. CDR3 DNA: TGTGCCACCACTCCGGGACAGGGACGTACGCAGTATTTT. Translation: CATTPGQGRTQYF.

V usage is TRBV7-9 and J usage is TRBJ1-4; no definite D call. The CDR3 has 15 amino acids. The V gene lost 3 bases and the J gene lost 10 bases, with 18 bases spanning the gap. CDR1 and CDR2 (germline): SEHNR, FQNEAQ (reference sequence). The CDR3 region is CASSLSSGSTGKLFF. For the CDR3, the DNA is TGTGCCAGCAGCTTGTCGTCGGGTTCGACTGGAAAACTGTTTTTT. The whole variable domain, remainder taken from reference TRBV7-9 and TRBJ1-4, is DTGVSQNPRHKITKRGQNVTFRCDPISEHNRLYWYRQTLGQGPEFLTYFQNEAQLEKSRLLSDRFSAERPKGSFSTLEIQRTEQGDSAMYLCASSLSSGSTGKLFFGSGTQLSVL.

This clonotype has a handful of counts. V usage is TRBV7-2 and J usage is TRBJ1-2; a possible D gene is TRBD1 (5 bases). The germline V gene encodes CDR1 SGHTA and CDR2 FQGNSA. The CDR3 extends over 14 amino acids. V shed 5 bases and J shed 13 bases, with 23 bases lying between them. The CDR3 sequence is CASSQGGVQRRVTF. CDR3 sequence (DNA): TGTGCCAGCAGCCAAGGAGGGGTTCAGCGAAGAGTCACCTTC.

This clonotype showed up just a few times. The chain recombines TRBV5-1 with TRBJ2-1; D not resolved. The CDR3 totals 13 residues. Germline V gene lookup returns CDR1 SGHRS and CDR2 YFSETQ. V lost 2 bases, J lost 4 bases, and 7 bases lay in between. The CDR3 nucleotides read TGCGCCAGCAGCTTCCAGAAATACAATGAGCAGTTCTTC. Translated: CASSFQKYNEQFF.

CDR3 bases: TGTGCCAGCAGTGTACTACTAGCGGGAGGGGATGAGCAGTTCTTC. Translated, it gives CASSVLLAGGDEQFF. The chain has TRBV2 and TRBJ2-5; TRBD2 aligns across 13 bases. The J call is in doubt because the DNA end fits TRBJ2-1 better. The CDR3 has 15 amino acids. In germline, CDR1 is SNHLY, CDR2 FYNNEI.

The chain combines TRBV6-5 with TRBJ2-1; weak D call: TRBD1 (5 bases). The CDR3 has 15 amino acids. The germline V gene encodes CDR1 MNHEY and CDR2 SVGAGI. The V end lost 5 bases, the J end lost 5 bases, and 16 bases lay between the germline ends. This CDR3 is CASSRTPDTNNEQFF. The CDR3 DNA reads as TGTGCCAGCAGTCGGACCCCGGACACAAACAATGAGCAGTTCTTC.

This rearrangement joins TRBV5-8 to TRBJ1-2; D uncertain. Germline CDR1 reads SGHTS; CDR2 reads YDEGEE. This CDR3 has 19 amino acids. The V end was cut by 4 bases, the J end by 3 bases, with 28 bases between. The CDR3 loop reads CASSLSQSLSRSRHYGYTF. The CDR3 nucleotides read TGTGCCAGCAGCCTTTCCCAAAGCCTATCTAGATCACGGCACTATGGCTACACCTTC.

The V gene is TRBV29-1, the J gene TRBJ1-3; D unresolved. CDR3 size: 11 residues. Germline CDR1 reads SQVTM; CDR2 reads ANQGSEA. The V end was cut by 6 bases, the J end by 2 bases, with 5 bases between. The CDR3 region is CSVNAGNTIYF. The CDR3 DNA reads as TGCAGCGTCAACGCTGGAAACACCATATATTTT.

The table lists this clonotype with a few counts. This rearrangement joins TRBV25-1 to TRBJ2-5, with no clear D. V lost 4 bases and J lost 11, with 17 bases in between. Germline values: CDR1 MGHDK, CDR2 SYGVNS. This CDR3 has 13 residues. The CDR3 spells CASSAESSYGQYF. As DNA, the CDR3 is TGTGCCAGCAGTGCCGAGTCCTCCTACGGGCAGTACTTC.

This clonotype was detected once. The rearrangement links TRBV20-1 to TRBJ2-1, with TRBD2 matching 12 bases. Gene TRBJ2-5 matches the end of the DNA better, so the J call may be wrong. The CDR3 length is 17 residues. CDR1 and CDR2 (germline): DFQATT, SNEGSKA (reference sequence). The CDR3 reads CSARDLLAGGRPETQYF. CDR3 sequence (DNA): TGCAGTGCTAGAGACCTCCTAGCGGGGGGGCGGCCGGAGACCCAGTACTTC.